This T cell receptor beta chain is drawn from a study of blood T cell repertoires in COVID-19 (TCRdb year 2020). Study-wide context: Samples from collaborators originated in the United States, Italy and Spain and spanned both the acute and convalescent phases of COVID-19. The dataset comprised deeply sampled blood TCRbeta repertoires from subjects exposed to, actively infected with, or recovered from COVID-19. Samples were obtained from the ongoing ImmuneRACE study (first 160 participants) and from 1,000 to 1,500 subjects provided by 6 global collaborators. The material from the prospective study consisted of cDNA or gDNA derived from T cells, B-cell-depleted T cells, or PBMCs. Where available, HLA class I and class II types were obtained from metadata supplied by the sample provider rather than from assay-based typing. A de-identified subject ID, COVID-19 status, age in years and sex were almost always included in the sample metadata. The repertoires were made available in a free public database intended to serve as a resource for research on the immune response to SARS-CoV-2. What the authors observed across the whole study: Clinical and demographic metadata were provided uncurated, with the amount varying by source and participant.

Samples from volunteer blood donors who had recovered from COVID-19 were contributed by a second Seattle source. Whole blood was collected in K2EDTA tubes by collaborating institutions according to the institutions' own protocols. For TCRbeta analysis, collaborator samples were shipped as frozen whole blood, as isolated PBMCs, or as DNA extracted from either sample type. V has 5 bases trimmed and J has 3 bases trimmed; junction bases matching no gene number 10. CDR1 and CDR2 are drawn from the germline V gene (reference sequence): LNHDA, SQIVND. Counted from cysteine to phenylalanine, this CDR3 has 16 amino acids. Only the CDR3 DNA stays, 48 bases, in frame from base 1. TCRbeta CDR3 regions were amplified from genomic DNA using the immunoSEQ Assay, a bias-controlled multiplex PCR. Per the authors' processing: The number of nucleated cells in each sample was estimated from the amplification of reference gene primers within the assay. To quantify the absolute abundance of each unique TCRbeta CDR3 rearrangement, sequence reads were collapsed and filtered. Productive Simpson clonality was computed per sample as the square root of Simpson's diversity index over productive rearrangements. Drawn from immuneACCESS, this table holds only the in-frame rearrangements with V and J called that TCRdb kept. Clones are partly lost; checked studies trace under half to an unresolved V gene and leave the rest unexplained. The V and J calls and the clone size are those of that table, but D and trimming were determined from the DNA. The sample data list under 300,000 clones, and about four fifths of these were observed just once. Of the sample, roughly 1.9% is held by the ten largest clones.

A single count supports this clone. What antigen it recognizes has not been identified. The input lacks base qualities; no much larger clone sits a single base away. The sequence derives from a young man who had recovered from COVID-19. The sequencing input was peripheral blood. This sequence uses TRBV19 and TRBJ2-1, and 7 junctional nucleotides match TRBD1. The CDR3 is CASSVSHRGGYNEQFF. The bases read TGTGCCAGTAGTGTCTCCCACAGGGGTGGCTACAATGAGCAGTTCTTC.